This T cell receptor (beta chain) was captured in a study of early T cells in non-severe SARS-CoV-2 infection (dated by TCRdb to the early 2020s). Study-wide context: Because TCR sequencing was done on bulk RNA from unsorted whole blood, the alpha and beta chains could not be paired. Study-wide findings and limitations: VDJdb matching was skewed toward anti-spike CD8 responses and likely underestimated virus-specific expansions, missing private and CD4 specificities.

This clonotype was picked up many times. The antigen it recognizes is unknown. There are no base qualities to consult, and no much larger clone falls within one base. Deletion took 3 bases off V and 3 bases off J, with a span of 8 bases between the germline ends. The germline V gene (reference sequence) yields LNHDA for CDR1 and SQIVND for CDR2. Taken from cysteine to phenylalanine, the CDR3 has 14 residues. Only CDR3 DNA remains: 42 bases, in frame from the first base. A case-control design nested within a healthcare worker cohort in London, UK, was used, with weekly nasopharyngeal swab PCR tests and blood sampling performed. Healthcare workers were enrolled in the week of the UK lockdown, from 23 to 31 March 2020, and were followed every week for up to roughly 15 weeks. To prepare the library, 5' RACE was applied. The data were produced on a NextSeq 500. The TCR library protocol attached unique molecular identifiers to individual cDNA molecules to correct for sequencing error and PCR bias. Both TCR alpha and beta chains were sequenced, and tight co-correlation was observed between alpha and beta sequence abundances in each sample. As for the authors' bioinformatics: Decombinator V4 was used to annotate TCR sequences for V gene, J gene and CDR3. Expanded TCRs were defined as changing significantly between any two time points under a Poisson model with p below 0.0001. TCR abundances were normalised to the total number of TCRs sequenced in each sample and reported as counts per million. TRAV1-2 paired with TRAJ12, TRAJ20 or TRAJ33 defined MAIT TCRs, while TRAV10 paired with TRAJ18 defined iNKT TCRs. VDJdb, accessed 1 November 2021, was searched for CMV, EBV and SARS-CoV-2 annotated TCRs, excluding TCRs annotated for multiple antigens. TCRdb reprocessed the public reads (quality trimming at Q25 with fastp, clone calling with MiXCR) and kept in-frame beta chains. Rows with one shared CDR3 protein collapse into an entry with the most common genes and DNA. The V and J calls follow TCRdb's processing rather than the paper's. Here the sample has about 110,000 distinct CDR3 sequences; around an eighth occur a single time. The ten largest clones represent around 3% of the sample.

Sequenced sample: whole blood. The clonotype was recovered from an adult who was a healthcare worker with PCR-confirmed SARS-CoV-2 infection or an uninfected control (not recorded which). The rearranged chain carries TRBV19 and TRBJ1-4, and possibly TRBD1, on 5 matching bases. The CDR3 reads CASSMLGANEKLFF. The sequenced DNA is TGTGCCAGTAGTATGCTGGGGGCTAATGAAAAACTGTTTTTT.